One sample yielded the 28 T cell receptor beta chains listed below, sequenced in a study of blood T cell repertoires in COVID-19. Using immunoSEQ multiplex PCR, the repertoire was profiled, and TCRdb retains in-frame clones only, with some absent. The sample has about 50,000 clones; about 75% are singletons. Sequenced input: peripheral blood. The receptors here all came from a man aged 50 or older with active or convalescent COVID-19.

V is TRBV10-1 and J is TRBJ1-1, with 7 bases that match TRBD1. This CDR3 is 13 amino acids long. Germline values: CDR1 WNHNN, CDR2 SYGVQD (reference sequence). The junction had 11 bases not matched to a gene; V was cut back by 5 bases and J by 11 bases. Here the CDR3 DNA reads TGCGCCAGCAGTCCAGGGGGGCATAGTGCTGCTTTCTTT. This sequence encodes CASSPGGHSAAFF.

This rearrangement joins TRBV18 to TRBJ1-2; D unresolved. In germline, CDR1 is KGHSH, CDR2 LQKENI. Trimming pared 5 bases from V and 2 bases from J, leaving 9 bases between. The CDR3 is 13 residues long. This CDR3 reads CASSESKNYGYTF. In nucleotides, the CDR3 is TGTGCCAGCTCAGAATCTAAGAACTATGGCTACACCTTC.

CDR3 coding DNA: TGTGCCAGCAGTTTGGTCCCAGCAAGCACAGGACCCCCCCTCCACTTT. Translating gives CASSLVPASTGPPLHF. The chain combines TRBV27 with TRBJ1-6; perhaps TRBD1 as D (5 bases). CDR1 is MNHEY, CDR2 SMNVEV, per germline (reference sequence). The CDR3 is made up of 16 amino acids. Deletions cut 3 bases from V and 13 bases from J, with 22 bases between.

The genes are TRBV19 and TRBJ2-7; 8 bases line up with TRBD1. The CDR3 has 15 residues. With 6 bases clipped from V and 0 bases from J, the junction kept 7 bases outside the gene matches. Per the germline V gene, CDR1 is LNHDA and CDR2 is SQIVND (reference sequence). The CDR3 region has the DNA TGTGCCAGTAGATGGAGGACAGGGAGCTCCTACGAGCAGTACTTC. This sequence encodes CASRWRTGSSYEQYF.

The V gene is TRBV5-1, the J gene TRBJ2-3; possibly TRBD2 for D (7 bases). The CDR3 loop spans 14 amino acids. V dropped 5 bases and J dropped 2 bases, with 12 bases sitting between them. Germline assignment: CDR1 SGHRS and CDR2 YFSETQ. Written as DNA, the CDR3 is TGCGCCAGCAGGGGGGGGGCCCTCACAGATACGCAGTATTTT. It encodes CASRGGALTDTQYF. The full variable domain, completed using reference TRBV5-1 and TRBJ2-3, is KAGVTQTPRYLIKTRGQQVTLSCSPISGHRSVSWYQQTPGQGLQFLFEYFSETQRNKGNFPGRFSGRQFSNSRSEMNVSTLELGDSALYLCASRGGALTDTQYFGPGTRLTVL.

The sample holds a few counts of this clone. The chain is built from TRBV27 and TRBJ2-7; TRBD2 is a possible D gene (6 bases). Germline loops: CDR1 MNHEY, CDR2 SMNVEV (reference sequence). The CDR3 is 11 amino acids. V dropped 11 bases and J dropped 6 bases, with 14 bases sitting between them. Here the CDR3 reads CAARRGLEQYF. In DNA, the CDR3 is TGTGCCGCGAGGAGGGGTCTCGAGCAGTACTTC.

V is TRBV2 and J is TRBJ2-2; TRBD2 is a possible D gene (5 bases). V gave up 6 bases and J gave up 6 bases, with 14 bases separating them. CDR1 and CDR2 (germline): SNHLY, FYNNEI. CDR3 size: 14 residues. Here the CDR3 reads CASSATIGAGELFF. DNA for the CDR3: TGTGCCAGCAGCGCCACTATCGGGGCCGGGGAGCTGTTTTTT.

The rearrangement uses TRBV10-3 and TRBJ2-7; 9 nucleotides line up with TRBD1. Germline loops: CDR1 ENHRY, CDR2 SYGVKD. The CDR3 totals 13 residues. V lost 6 bases to trimming and J lost 4 bases; unmatched junction nucleotides: 4. This CDR3 is CAISGDRDYEQYF. The CDR3 bases are TGTGCCATCAGCGGGGACAGGGATTACGAGCAGTACTTC.

This clone has just a few counts. The chain uses TRBV13 and TRBJ1-6, with unresolved D. The ends were cut back, 0 bases at V and 8 bases at J, with 8 bases in the middle. Germline lookup yields CDR1 PRHDT and CDR2 FYEKMQ (reference sequence). There are 14 residues in the CDR3. CDR3 in amino acids: CASSLGTRDSPLHF. The DNA for the CDR3 is TGTGCCAGCAGCTTAGGGACGAGGGATTCACCCCTCCACTTT.

The chain has TRBV18 and TRBJ2-7, with D perhaps matching TRBD2 (6 bases). The CDR3 sequence is 14 residues long. The V and J ends lost 3 bases and 1 base respectively, with 10 bases between them. The germline V gene encodes CDR1 KGHSH and CDR2 LQKENI. The CDR3, as DNA: TGTGCCAGCTCACCGACTAGTGGTTCCTACGAGCAGTACTTC. It codes for CASSPTSGSYEQYF. Filled out from reference TRBV18 and TRBJ2-7, the complete variable domain reads NAGVMQNPRHLVRRRGQEARLRCSPMKGHSHVYWYRQLPEEGLKFMVYLQKENIIDESGMPKERFSAEFPKEGPSILRIQQVVRGDSAAYFCASSPTSGSYEQYFGPGTRLTVT.

This clone has only a few counts. The V gene is TRBV12-3 or TRBV12-4, the J gene TRBJ1-1; perhaps TRBD1 as D (6 bases). CDR3 length: 13 residues. Trimming left V 3 bases short and J 9 bases short, with 14 bases between. The CDR3 is CASSLDTGSKAFF. The DNA of the CDR3 is TGTGCCAGCAGTTTGGACACAGGGTCCAAAGCTTTCTTT.

The chain has TRBV15 and TRBJ2-6; D perhaps matches TRBD1 (6 bases). The length of the CDR3 is 17 residues. Germline CDR1 reads LNHNV; CDR2 reads YYDKDF (reference sequence). Trimming took 0 bases from V and 2 from J, leaving 11 bases between them. The CDR3 spells CATSRDYSGAGANVLTF. The CDR3 DNA reads TGTGCCACCAGCAGAGATTATTCAGGGGCTGGGGCCAACGTCCTGACTTTC. Full variable domain (rest looked up from reference TRBV15 and TRBJ2-6): DAMVIQNPRYQVTQFGKPVTLSCSQTLNHNVMYWYQQKSSQAPKLLFHYYDKDFNNEADTPDNFQSRRPNTSFCFLDIRSPGLGDTAMYLCATSRDYSGAGANVLTFGAGSRLTVL.

This clone was seen a few times. V and J are TRBV30 and TRBJ1-5; D not resolved. Trimming pared 4 bases from V and 6 bases from J, leaving 10 bases between. CDR3 length: 12 residues. Germline V gene sequence: CDR1 GTSNPN, CDR2 SVGIG (reference sequence). CDR3 in DNA: TGTGCCTGGACCTCCCCAGGTCAGCCCCAGCATTTT. This sequence encodes CAWTSPGQPQHF.

The chain has TRBV18 and TRBJ1-1, with 7 bases that match TRBD1. The CDR3 is made up of 15 amino acids. The germline CDR1 and CDR2 sequences are KGHSH and LQKENI. J gave up 2 bases and V 6 bases, and 9 bases lay outside the gene matches. CDR3: CASSTVGTVNTEAFF. DNA for the CDR3: TGTGCCAGCTCTACTGTTGGGACAGTCAACACTGAAGCTTTCTTT.

The chain uses TRBV5-5 and TRBJ2-7; 7 bases match TRBD1. Trimming cost V 3 bases and J 5 bases; bases outside gene matches: 2. The CDR3 loop spans 12 amino acids. CDR1 and CDR2 (germline): SGHKS, YYEKEE (reference sequence). CDR3 sequence: CASSYRGDEQYF. The CDR3 coding sequence is TGTGCCAGCAGCTACAGGGGTGACGAGCAGTACTTC.

The CDR3 DNA reads as TGTGCCAGTAGTATTAGGTTAGGGACTAGCTTCGACGGGGAGCTGTTTTTT. This sequence encodes CASSIRLGTSFDGELFF. V and J are TRBV19 and TRBJ2-2; 9 bases agree with TRBD2. CDR1 is LNHDA and CDR2 is SQIVND in the germline V gene (reference sequence). The junction had 12 bases not matched to a gene; V was cut back by 3 bases and J by 7 bases. The CDR3 runs 17 residues. The full variable domain, rest sourced from reference TRBV19 and TRBJ2-2, is DGGITQSPKYLFRKEGQNVTLSCEQNLNHDAMYWYRQDPGQGLRLIYYSQIVNDFQKGDIAEGYSVSREKKESFPLTVTSAQKNPTAFYLCASSIRLGTSFDGELFFGEGSRLTVL.

V gene TRBV19 combines with J gene TRBJ1-6; 9 positions agree with TRBD1. CDR1 is LNHDA and CDR2 is SQIVND in the germline V gene (reference sequence). The CDR3 sequence is 15 residues long. Trimming at V came to 6 bases and at J to 7 bases, leaving 7 bases not matched to a gene. The CDR3 DNA sequence: TGTGCCAGTAGCCTCCCGGGGACAGGGAATTCACCCCTCCACTTT. As protein: CASSLPGTGNSPLHF.

This clone was detected only a few times. This chain joins TRBV2 and TRBJ2-2, with a tentative D call TRBD1 (5 bases). The CDR3 has 16 amino acids. The germline V and J ends were trimmed by 6 bases and 4 bases, with 18 bases remaining between them. Germline CDR1 and CDR2: SNHLY and FYNNEI. The CDR3 sequence: CASSTRTPAVTGELFF. The CDR3 DNA reads as TGTGCCAGCAGCACCCGGACACCTGCAGTCACCGGGGAGCTGTTTTTT.

The chain couples TRBV5-7 to TRBJ2-1, with 8 bases aligning to TRBD2. TRBV5-7 is filed as an ORF, its function uncertain. This CDR3 contains 14 residues. V lost 6 bases and J lost 2; bases outside the gene matches: 4. This CDR3 is CASTSGGPYNEQFF. The CDR3 coding sequence is TGTGCCAGCACCTCGGGGGGGCCCTACAATGAGCAGTTCTTC.

The genes are TRBV3-1 (or the pseudogene TRBV3-2) and TRBJ1-1, with TRBD1 as a possible D gene (6 bases). Germline CDR1 is LGHDT and CDR2 is YNNKEL (reference sequence). There are 12 residues in the CDR3. V was shortened by 4 bases and J by 7 bases, with 10 bases between the two germline ends. CDR3 in amino acids: CASSPGQNEAFF. In nucleotides, the CDR3 is TGTGCCAGCAGCCCAGGACAGAATGAAGCTTTCTTT.

The chain joins TRBV5-5 to TRBJ1-1; 9 nucleotides agree with TRBD1. Germline trimming cut 2 bases from V and 7 bases from J; bases unmatched to any gene: 12. The CDR3 has 16 residues. CDR1 and CDR2 (germline): SGHKS, YYEKEE (reference sequence). CDR3 nucleotide sequence: TGTGCCAGCAGCTTCAAGCGGGGACAGGGAGGGATTGAAGCTTTCTTT. Protein: CASSFKRGQGGIEAFF.

V gene TRBV5-1 combines with J gene TRBJ2-1; 9 bases line up with TRBD1. CDR1 is SGHRS, CDR2 YFSETQ, per germline. With V trimmed by 5 bases and J by 7 bases, 10 bases remained unmatched. CDR3 length: 15 residues. The DNA for the CDR3 is TGCGCCAGCAGAGTCGGGACAGGGAGCGGGAATGAGCAGTTCTTC. The encoded protein is CASRVGTGSGNEQFF.

This clone has a handful of counts. This chain links TRBV4-2 with TRBJ2-5; TRBD2 aligns across 9 bases. Per the germline V gene, CDR1 is LGHNA and CDR2 is YNFKEQ. CDR3 length: 20 amino acids. V lost 1 base and J lost 4; bases outside the gene matches: 19. CDR3 DNA: TGTGCCAGCAGCCAAGGGGTAGTAGCGGGAGATGAGGGATGGGGAGAGACCCAGTACTTC. Translating gives CASSQGVVAGDEGWGETQYF.

The chain couples TRBV6-5 to TRBJ1-4; D is perhaps TRBD1 (5 bases). CDR3 length: 15 amino acids. Germline V gives CDR1 MNHEY, CDR2 SVGAGI. V lost 9 bases to trimming and J lost 5 bases, with 19 bases between them. The CDR3 protein is CASGKQAYPNEKLFF. CDR3 bases: TGTGCCAGTGGGAAACAGGCCTATCCCAATGAAAAACTGTTTTTT.

The chain combines TRBV14 with TRBJ2-3, with 7 nucleotides matching TRBD1. This CDR3 has 15 amino acids. V lost 6 bases, J lost 3 bases, and 9 bases stayed unmatched. Looked up from germline, CDR1 is SGHDN and CDR2 is FVKESK. The CDR3 nucleotides are TGTGCCAGCAGTCCGACGACAGGGAAGACAGATACGCAGTATTTT. Translated, it gives CASSPTTGKTDTQYF.

The chain combines TRBV19 with TRBJ1-2; TRBD1 matches at 12 bases. The length of the CDR3 is 16 residues. The ends lost 6 bases at V and 6 bases at J; junction bases unmatched: 11. Germline CDR1 is LNHDA and CDR2 is SQIVND (reference sequence). For the CDR3, the DNA is TGTGCCAGTAGCCGGGGGACAGGGGGCAATGTTAATGGCTACACCTTC. It codes for CASSRGTGGNVNGYTF.

The chain couples TRBV29-1 to TRBJ2-7; D possibly corresponds to TRBD2 (5 bases). Trimming cost V 5 bases and J 6 bases, with 17 bases left between them. Per germline, CDR1 SQVTM and CDR2 ANQGSEA. The CDR3 is made up of 13 amino acids. CDR3 protein: CSVRGLVVGEQYF. The CDR3 DNA reads as TGCAGCGTTAGAGGGTTAGTGGTGGGCGAGCAGTACTTC.

V and J are TRBV4-2 and TRBJ2-5; D is perhaps TRBD2 (6 bases). V lost 1 base and J lost 1, with 10 bases in between. The CDR3 runs 15 residues. Germline assignment: CDR1 LGHNA and CDR2 YNFKEQ. CDR3 sequence reads: CASSQGGGIQETQYF. DNA of the CDR3: TGTGCCAGCAGCCAAGGGGGCGGGATCCAAGAGACCCAGTACTTC.